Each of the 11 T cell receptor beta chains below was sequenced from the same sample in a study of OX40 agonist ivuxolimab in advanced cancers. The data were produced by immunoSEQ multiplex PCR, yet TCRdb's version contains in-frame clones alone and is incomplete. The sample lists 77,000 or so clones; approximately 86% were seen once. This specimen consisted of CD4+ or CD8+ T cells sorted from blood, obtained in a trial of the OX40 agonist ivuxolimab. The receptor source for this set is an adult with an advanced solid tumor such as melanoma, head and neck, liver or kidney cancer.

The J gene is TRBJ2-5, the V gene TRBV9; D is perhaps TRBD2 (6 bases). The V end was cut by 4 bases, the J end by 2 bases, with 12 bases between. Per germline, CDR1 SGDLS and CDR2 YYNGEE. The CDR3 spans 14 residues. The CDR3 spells CASSPQTRQETQYF. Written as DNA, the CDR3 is TGTGCCAGCAGCCCACAGACTAGACAAGAGACCCAGTACTTC.

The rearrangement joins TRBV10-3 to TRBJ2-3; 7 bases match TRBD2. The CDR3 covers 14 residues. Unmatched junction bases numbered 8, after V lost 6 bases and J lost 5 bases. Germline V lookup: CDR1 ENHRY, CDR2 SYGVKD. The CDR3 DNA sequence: TGTGCCATCAGGGCGGGAGACCACAGAGATACGCAGTATTTT. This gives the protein CAIRAGDHRDTQYF.

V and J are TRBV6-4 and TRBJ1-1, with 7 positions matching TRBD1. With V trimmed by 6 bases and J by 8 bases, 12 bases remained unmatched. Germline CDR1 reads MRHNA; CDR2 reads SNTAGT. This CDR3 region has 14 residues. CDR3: CASSLETGRGEAFF. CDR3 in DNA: TGTGCCAGCAGCCTGGAGACAGGGCGAGGCGAAGCTTTCTTT.

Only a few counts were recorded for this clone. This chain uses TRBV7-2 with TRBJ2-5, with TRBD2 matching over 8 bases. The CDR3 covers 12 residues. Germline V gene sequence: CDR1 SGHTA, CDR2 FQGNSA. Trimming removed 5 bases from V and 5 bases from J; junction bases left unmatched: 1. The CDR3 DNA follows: TGTGCCAGCAGCCGGGGGGGGGAGACCCAGTACTTC. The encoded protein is CASSRGGETQYF.

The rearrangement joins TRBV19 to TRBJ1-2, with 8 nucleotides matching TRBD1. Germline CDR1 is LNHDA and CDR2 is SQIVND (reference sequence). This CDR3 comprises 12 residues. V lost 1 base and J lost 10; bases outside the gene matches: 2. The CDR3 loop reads CASSIAGGIYTF. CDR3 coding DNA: TGTGCCAGTAGTATAGCAGGGGGCATCTACACCTTC.

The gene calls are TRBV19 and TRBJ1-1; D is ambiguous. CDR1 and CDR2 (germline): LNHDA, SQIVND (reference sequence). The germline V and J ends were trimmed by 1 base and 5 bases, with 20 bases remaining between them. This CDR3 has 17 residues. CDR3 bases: TGTGCCAGTAGTATAGGAGTGGAGGGTGGAGGGAAGACTGAAGCTTTCTTT. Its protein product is CASSIGVEGGGKTEAFF. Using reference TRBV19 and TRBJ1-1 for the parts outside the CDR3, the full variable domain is DGGITQSPKYLFRKEGQNVTLSCEQNLNHDAMYWYRQDPGQGLRLIYYSQIVNDFQKGDIAEGYSVSREKKESFPLTVTSAQKNPTAFYLCASSIGVEGGGKTEAFFGQGTRLTVV.

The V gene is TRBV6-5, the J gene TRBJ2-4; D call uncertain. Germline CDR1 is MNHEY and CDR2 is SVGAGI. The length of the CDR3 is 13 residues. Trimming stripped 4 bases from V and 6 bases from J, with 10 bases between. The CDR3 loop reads CASSSSTANIQYF. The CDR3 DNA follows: TGTGCCAGCAGTTCGAGTACAGCAAACATTCAGTACTTC.

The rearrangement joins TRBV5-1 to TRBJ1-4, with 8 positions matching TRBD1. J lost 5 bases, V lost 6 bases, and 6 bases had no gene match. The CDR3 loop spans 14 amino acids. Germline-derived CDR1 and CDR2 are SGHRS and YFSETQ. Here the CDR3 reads CASTTGTGNEKLFF. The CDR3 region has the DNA TGCGCCAGCACGACCGGGACAGGCAATGAAAAACTGTTTTTT.

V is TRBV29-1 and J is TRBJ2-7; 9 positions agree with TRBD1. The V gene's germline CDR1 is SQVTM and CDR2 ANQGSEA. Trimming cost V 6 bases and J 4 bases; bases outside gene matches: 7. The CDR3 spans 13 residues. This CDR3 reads CSVPGQGLYEQYF. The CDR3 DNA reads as TGCAGCGTGCCGGGACAGGGATTGTACGAGCAGTACTTC.

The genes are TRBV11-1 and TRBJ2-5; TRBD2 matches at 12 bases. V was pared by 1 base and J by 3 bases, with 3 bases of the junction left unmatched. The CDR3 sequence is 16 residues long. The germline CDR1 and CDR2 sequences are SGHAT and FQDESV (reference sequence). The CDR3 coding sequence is TGTGCCAGCAGCTTAGAGGCTAGCGGGAGGGAAGAGACCCAGTACTTC. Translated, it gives CASSLEASGREETQYF.

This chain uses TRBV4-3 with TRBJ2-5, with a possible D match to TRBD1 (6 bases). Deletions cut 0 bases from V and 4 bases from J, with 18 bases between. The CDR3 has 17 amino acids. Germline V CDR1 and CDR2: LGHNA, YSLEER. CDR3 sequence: CASSQDIRTAHGETQYF. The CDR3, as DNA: TGCGCCAGCAGCCAAGATATTAGGACAGCTCACGGAGAGACCCAGTACTTC.